This TCR beta chain is from a study of blood T cell repertoires in COVID-19. Repertoires were generated with immunoSEQ multiplex PCR, while TCRdb's copy carries only in-frame clones and drops some. The sample has under 250,000 clones, about 83% seen once. Trimming took 8 bases from V and 5 from J, leaving 10 bases between them. CDR1 MDHEN and CDR2 SYDVKM come from the germline V gene. The CDR3 covers 12 residues. The V call is TRBV28, the J call TRBJ1-5; perhaps TRBD1 as D (5 bases). The source is a man between 25 and 39 years old who had recovered from COVID-19. Sequenced material: peripheral blood. The CDR3 reads CASCRADQPQHF. CDR3 coding DNA: TGTGCCAGCTGCAGGGCGGATCAGCCCCAGCATTTT.